The T cell receptor beta chain described here comes from a study of CD8+ T cells in alopecia areata (dated by TCRdb to the late 2010s). A note on the overall study: Treated patients were enrolled in an open-label pilot trial of oral tofacitinib at 5 to 10 mg twice daily for moderate-to-severe alopecia areata. Patients received tofacitinib for 6 to 18 months and were then followed off drug for 6 months to check for delayed response and recurrence. In treated patients, disease severity was measured using the SALT score, which gives the percentage of scalp surface area affected. High-throughput TCRbeta sequencing was used to examine T cell clonal expansion in alopecia areata in both the C3H/HeJ mouse model and human patients. In humans, TCRbeta sequencing was performed on scalp tissue and on sorted CD4+ and CD8+ peripheral blood T cells from healthy controls and from patients with patchy or totalis/universalis alopecia areata. Biopsies were taken from tofacitinib-treated patients at baseline and again at 4 and 24 weeks into treatment, and several of those patients also had a later scalp biopsy. Clonality in the scalp was compared among normal scalp (n=4), patchy alopecia areata scalp (n=8), and alopecia totalis/universalis scalp (n=8). RNA was extracted with the PAXgene miRNA kit for fixed scalp, the miRNeasy kit for PBMCs, and the RNeasy kit for mouse skin. TCRbeta CDR3 regions were amplified by immunoSEQ multiplex PCR using 35 Vbeta forward and 13 Jbeta reverse primers.

The library came from the immunoSEQ multiplex PCR assay. To provide template for TCR sequencing, every sample had RNA extracted and reverse transcribed into cDNA. First-strand cDNA was synthesized with SuperScript III using a 2:1 mix of oligo-dT and random hexamers. A synthetic immune receptor repertoire was used to gauge amplification bias, and whatever bias remained was removed computationally. The study's own analysis went as follows. Raw reads were preprocessed for error removal, and CDR3 was defined according to IMGT conventions as running from the conserved cysteine to phenylalanine. To get clonality, Shannon entropy was normalized by log2 of the number of productive unique TCRs and the result was subtracted from 1. CD4 or CD8 identity of scalp clones was inferred by cross-referencing scalp TCRbeta sequences with sorted blood CD4 and CD8 repertoires. Drawn from immuneACCESS, this table holds only the in-frame rearrangements with V and J called that TCRdb kept. Clones are partly lost; checked studies trace under half to an unresolved V gene and leave the rest unexplained. The V and J calls and the clone size are those of that table, but D and trimming were determined from the DNA. This sample comprises around 300,000 clones, about 60% of them detected only once. The top ten constitute roughly 0.93% of the sample.

This clone has just one count. Its antigen is unknown. Base quality data are lacking; no much larger clone is found one base away. This sample's treatment or condition label indicates: oral pan-JAK inhibitor, 5-10 mg twice daily. Peripheral blood and lesional scalp punch biopsies were obtained from patients with alopecia areata. After PBMCs were isolated by density centrifugation and stained for CD3, CD4 and CD8, a FACSAria was used to sort CD4+ and CD8+ T cells. Study-wide conclusions, independent of this receptor: During tofacitinib treatment, many expanded lesional clones stuck around in both scalp and blood, and this persistence may partly explain why relapse happens after treatment is stopped. Unlike mouse skin, which is dominated by gammadelta T cells, normal human skin has resident alphabeta T cells that are also sequenced, and this complicates analysis of the scalp TCR repertoire. Shared TCR sequences between patients were less evident than in mice, which may be partly attributable to HLA diversity in the patient population. Because the treated cohort was small and had only one nonresponder, larger studies are needed to examine links between baseline CD8+ expansion and response. Tofacitinib significantly lowered scalp clonality and the number of expanded CD8+ clones among the top 100 scalp clones. Compared with normal scalp, lesional scalp, particularly in alopecia totalis/universalis, had higher clonality and more expanded CD8+ clones, which suggests antigenic drive.

In the germline V gene, CDR1 corresponds to SQVTM and CDR2 to ANQGSEA. The CDR3 spans 13 residues, from the cysteine through the phenylalanine. Kept here is only the CDR3 DNA, which spans 39 bases and is read in frame from base 1. After removal of 4 bases from V and 5 bases from J, the junction retains 1 base not matched to a gene. Sequencing used CD4+ T cells sorted from blood, obtained around week 53, from a patient treated with tofacitinib. This sequence originates from a human donor with alopecia areata. The chain is made from TRBV29-1 and TRBJ1-4, with 10 bases aligning to TRBD1. The nucleotides are TGCAGCGTTGGGGGACAGGGGAATGAAAAACTGTTTTTT. Its translation reads: CSVGGQGNEKLFF. Outside the CDR3, residues come from the reference TRBV29-1 and TRBJ1-4 proteins, so the full variable domain is: SAVISQKPSRDICQRGTSLTIQCQVDSQVTMMFWYRQQPGQSLTLIATANQGSEATYESGFVIDKFPISRPNLTFSTLTVSNMSPEDSSIYLCSVGGQGNEKLFFGSGTQLSVL.